The following is a T cell receptor (beta chain) sequence with its context. As yet, its antigen is unknown. The source of the sample is a study of graft-versus-host responses after intestinal transplantation. On the study more broadly: As for transplant type, recipients had multivisceral, liver-intestinal, or isolated intestinal grafts. Overall study results and limits: High graft-versus-host to host-versus-graft clonal ratios were seen in allografts of patients with graft-donor T cell macrochimerism.

Libraries were prepared by immunoSEQ multiplex PCR; TCRdb keeps only in-frame clonotypes and omits some of them. Of around 100,000 clones in the sample, approximately 94% are singletons; the top ten hold 0.9% to 1.5%. The CDR3 contains 15 residues. With V trimmed by 4 bases and J by 5 bases, 7 bases remained unmatched. Germline V gives CDR1 ENHRY, CDR2 SYGVKD. This sequence originates from a human donor who received an intestinal transplant. The V gene is TRBV10-3, the J gene TRBJ2-5; 10 nucleotides line up with TRBD1. Material: unstimulated CD8+ T cells sorted from spleen or lymph node cells, obtained before intestinal transplant. CDR3 nucleotide sequence: TGTGCCATCAGTGTATCGGGGACAGGGGATGAGACCCAGTACTTC. Protein sequence: CAISVSGTGDETQYF.